The sequence of this T cell receptor beta chain was determined in a study of T cells in localized non-small cell lung cancer. Study outcomes and limitations: Highest T cell clonality was seen in uninvolved adjacent lung, surpassing that measured in tumor. Within adjacent lung there appeared a median approximately 59 of the top 100 tumor clones. Prolonged overall survival went with higher T cell density in the blood. Sequencing, confined to only one tumor region, leaves heterogeneity possible.

Germline V gives CDR1 MNHGY, CDR2 SAAAGT. CDR3 length: 15 amino acids. V lost 0 bases to trimming and J lost 0 bases, with 8 bases between them. Data came from immunoSEQ multiplex PCR; TCRdb stores just in-frame clones and leaves some out. In the table there are approximately 1,700 clones, under 25% of which are singletons. This clone came up a few times. The target antigen is unknown. The sample here was normal lung tissue next to the tumor, taken before any cancer treatment. The chain couples TRBV6-8 to TRBJ1-1; maybe TRBD1 (6 bases). The sequence came from a female donor older than 55 with stage II squamous cell lung carcinoma. CDR3 amino acids: CASSYSGAMNTEAFF. In DNA, the CDR3 is TGTGCCAGCAGTTACTCGGGGGCAATGAACACTGAAGCTTTCTTT.